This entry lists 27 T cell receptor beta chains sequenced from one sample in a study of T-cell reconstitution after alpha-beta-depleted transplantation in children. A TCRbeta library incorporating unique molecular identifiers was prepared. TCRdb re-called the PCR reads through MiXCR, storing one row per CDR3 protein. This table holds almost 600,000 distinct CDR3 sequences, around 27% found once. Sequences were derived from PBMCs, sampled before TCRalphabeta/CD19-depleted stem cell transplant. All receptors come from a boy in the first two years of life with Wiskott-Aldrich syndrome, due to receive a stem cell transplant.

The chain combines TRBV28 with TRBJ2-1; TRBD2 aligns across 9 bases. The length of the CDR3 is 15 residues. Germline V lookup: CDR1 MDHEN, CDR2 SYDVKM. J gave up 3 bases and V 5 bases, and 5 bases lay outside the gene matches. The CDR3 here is CASSILAGDYNEQFF. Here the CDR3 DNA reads TGTGCCAGCAGTATCTTAGCGGGAGACTACAATGAGCAGTTCTTC.

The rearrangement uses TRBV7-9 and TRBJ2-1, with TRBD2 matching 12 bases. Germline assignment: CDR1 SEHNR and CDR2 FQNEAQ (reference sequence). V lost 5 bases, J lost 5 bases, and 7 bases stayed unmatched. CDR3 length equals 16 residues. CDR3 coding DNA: TGTGCCAGCAGCCTGAGACTAGCGGGAGCTAACAATGAGCAGTTCTTC. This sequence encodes CASSLRLAGANNEQFF.

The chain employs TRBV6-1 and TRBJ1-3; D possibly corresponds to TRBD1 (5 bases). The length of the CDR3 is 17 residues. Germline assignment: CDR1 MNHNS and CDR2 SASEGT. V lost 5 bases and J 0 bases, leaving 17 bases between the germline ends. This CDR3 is CASSQEGSLLSGNTIYF. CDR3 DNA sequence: TGTGCCAGCAGTCAGGAGGGGTCCCTTCTCTCTGGAAACACCATATATTTT.

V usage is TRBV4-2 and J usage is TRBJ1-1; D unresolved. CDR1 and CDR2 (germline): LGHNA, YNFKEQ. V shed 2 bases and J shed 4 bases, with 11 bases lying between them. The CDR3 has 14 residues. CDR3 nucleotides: TGTGCCAGCAGCCAAACGACGTCAATCACTGAAGCTTTCTTT. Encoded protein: CASSQTTSITEAFF.

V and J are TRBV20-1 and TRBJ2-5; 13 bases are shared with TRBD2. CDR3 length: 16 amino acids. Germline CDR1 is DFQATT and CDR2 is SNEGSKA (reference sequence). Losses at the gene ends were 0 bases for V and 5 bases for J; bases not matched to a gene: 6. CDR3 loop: CSARDWTSGRGETQYF. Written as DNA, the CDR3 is TGCAGTGCTAGAGATTGGACTAGCGGGAGAGGGGAGACCCAGTACTTC.

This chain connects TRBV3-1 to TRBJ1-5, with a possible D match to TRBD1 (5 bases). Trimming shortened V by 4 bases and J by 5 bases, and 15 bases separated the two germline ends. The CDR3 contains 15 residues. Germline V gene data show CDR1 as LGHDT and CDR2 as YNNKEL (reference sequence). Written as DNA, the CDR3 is TGTGCCAGCAGCCTTAGTGCGCGGGGGGATCAGCCCCAGCATTTT. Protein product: CASSLSARGDQPQHF.

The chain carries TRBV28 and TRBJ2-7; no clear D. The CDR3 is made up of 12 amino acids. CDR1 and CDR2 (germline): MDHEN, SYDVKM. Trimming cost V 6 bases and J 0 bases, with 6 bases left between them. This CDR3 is CASSAASYEQYF. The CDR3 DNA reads TGTGCCAGCAGCGCTGCCTCCTACGAGCAGTACTTC.

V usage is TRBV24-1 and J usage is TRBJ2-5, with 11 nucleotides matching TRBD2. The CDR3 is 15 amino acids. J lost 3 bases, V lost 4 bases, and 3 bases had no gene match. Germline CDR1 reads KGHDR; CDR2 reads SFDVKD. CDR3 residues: CATSEVTSGKETQYF. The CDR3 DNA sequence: TGTGCCACCAGTGAGGTGACTAGCGGGAAAGAGACCCAGTACTTC.

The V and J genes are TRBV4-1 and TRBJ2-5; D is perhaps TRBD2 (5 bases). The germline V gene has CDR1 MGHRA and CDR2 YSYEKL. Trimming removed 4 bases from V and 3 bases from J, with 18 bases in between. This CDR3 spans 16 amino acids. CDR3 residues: CASSPAPGRAKETQYF. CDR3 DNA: TGCGCCAGCAGCCCAGCCCCGGGAAGAGCTAAAGAGACCCAGTACTTC.

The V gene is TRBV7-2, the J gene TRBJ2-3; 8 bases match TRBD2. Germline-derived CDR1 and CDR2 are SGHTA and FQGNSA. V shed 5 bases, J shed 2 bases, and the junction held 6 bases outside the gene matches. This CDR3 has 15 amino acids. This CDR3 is CASSPPAGVTDTQYF. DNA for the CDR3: TGTGCCAGCAGCCCCCCAGCGGGAGTCACAGATACGCAGTATTTT.

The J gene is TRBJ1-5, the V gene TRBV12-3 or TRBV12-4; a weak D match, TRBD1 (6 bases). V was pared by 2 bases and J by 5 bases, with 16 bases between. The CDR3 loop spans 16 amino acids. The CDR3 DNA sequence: TGTGCCAGCAGTTTATTTGGGCAGGGGCCTGATCAGCCCCAGCATTTT. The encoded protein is CASSLFGQGPDQPQHF.

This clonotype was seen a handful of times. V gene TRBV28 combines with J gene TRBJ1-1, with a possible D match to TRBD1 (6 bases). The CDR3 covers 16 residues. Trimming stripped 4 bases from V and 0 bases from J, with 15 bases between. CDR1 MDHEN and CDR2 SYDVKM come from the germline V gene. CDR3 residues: CASSSQGFRLNTEAFF. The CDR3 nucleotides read TGTGCCAGCAGTTCGCAGGGGTTCCGTTTGAACACTGAAGCTTTCTTT.

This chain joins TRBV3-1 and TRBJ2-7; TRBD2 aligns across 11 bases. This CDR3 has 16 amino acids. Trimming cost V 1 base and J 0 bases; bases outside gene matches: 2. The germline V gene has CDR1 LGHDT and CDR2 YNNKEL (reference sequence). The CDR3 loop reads CASSQGTSGFSYEQYF. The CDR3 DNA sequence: TGTGCCAGCAGCCAAGGGACTAGCGGGTTCTCCTACGAGCAGTACTTC.

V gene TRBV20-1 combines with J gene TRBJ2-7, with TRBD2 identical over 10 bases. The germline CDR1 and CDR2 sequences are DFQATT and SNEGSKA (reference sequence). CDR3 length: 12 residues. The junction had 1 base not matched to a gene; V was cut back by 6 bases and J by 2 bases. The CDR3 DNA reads TGCAGTGCCGGGACTAGCGCCTACGAGCAGTACTTC. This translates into CSAGTSAYEQYF.

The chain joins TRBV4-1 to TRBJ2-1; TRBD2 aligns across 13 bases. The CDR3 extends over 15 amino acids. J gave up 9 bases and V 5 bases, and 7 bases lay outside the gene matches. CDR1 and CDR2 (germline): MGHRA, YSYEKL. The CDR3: CASSVGLAGVGEQFF. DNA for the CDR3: TGCGCCAGCAGCGTAGGACTAGCGGGAGTCGGTGAGCAGTTCTTC.

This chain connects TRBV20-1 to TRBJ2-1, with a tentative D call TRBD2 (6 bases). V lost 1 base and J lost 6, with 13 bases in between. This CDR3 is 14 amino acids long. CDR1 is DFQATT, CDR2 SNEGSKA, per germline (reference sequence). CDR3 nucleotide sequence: TGCAGTGCTAGAGTCGGGGGACCGGCCAATGAGCAGTTCTTC. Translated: CSARVGGPANEQFF.

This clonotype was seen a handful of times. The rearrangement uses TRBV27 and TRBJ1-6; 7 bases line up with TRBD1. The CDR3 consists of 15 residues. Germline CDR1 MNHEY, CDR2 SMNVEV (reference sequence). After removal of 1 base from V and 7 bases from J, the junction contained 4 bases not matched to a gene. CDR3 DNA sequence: TGTGCCAGCAGTTTATTGCGAGGGGGCAATTCACCCCTCCACTTT. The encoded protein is CASSLLRGGNSPLHF.

The CDR3 DNA sequence: TGTGCCTGGAGTGGTAGGCGATCCAACTATGGCTACACCTTC. It translates to CAWSGRRSNYGYTF. This chain links TRBV30 with TRBJ1-2; D is unresolved. This CDR3 comprises 14 residues. V was clipped by 1 base and J by 2 bases, with 11 bases between them. Germline lookup yields CDR1 GTSNPN and CDR2 SVGIG (reference sequence).

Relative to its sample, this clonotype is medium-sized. The CDR3 sequence is CASSRQGESYNSPLHF. CDR3 DNA sequence: TGTGCCAGCAGCCGACAGGGGGAATCTTATAATTCACCCCTCCACTTT. The rearrangement links TRBV6-5 to TRBJ1-6, with 9 bases fitting TRBD1. This CDR3 comprises 16 residues. Trimming took 6 bases from V and 4 from J; bases not matched to a gene: 7. Germline V gene lookup returns CDR1 MNHEY and CDR2 SVGAGI.

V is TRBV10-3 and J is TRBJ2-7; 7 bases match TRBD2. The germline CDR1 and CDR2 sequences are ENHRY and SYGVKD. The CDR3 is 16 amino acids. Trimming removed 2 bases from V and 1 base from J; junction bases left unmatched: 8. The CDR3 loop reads CAISETSRGVSYEQYF. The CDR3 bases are TGTGCCATCAGTGAGACCAGCCGGGGGGTTTCCTACGAGCAGTACTTC.

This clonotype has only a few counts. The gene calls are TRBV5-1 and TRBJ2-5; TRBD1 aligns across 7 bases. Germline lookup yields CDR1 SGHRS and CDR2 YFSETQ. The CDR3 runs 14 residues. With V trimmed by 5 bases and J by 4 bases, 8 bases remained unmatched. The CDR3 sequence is CASSRNRGGETQYF. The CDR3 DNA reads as TGCGCCAGCAGTCGGAACAGGGGCGGAGAGACCCAGTACTTC.

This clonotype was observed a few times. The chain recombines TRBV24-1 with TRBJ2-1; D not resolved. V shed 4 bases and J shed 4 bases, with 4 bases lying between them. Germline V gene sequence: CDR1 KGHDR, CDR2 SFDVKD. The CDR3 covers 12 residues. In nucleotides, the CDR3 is TGTGCCACCAGTGAGGCTTACAATGAGCAGTTCTTC. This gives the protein CATSEAYNEQFF.

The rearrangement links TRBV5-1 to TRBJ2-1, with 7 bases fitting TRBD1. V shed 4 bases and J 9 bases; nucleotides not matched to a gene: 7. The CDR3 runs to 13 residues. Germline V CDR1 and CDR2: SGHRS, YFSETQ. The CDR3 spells CASSVRDSPEQFF. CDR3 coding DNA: TGCGCCAGCAGCGTTAGGGACAGCCCTGAGCAGTTCTTC.

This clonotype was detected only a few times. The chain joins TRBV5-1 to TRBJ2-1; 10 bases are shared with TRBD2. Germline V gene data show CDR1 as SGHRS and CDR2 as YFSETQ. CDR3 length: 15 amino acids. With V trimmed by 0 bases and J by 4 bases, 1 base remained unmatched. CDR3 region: CASSLASGGYNEQFF. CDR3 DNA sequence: TGCGCCAGCAGCTTGGCTAGCGGGGGTTACAATGAGCAGTTCTTC.

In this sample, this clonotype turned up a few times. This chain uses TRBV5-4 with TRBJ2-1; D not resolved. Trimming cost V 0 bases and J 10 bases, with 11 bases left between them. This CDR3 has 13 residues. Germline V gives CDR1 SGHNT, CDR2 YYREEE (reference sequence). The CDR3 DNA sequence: TGTGCCAGCAGCTTGGTATTAGTCGGGGAGCAGTTCTTC. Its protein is CASSLVLVGEQFF. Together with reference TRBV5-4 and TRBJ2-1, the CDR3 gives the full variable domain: ETGVTQSPTHLIKTRGQQVTLRCSSQSGHNTVSWYQQALGQGPQFIFQYYREEENGRGNFPPRFSGLQFPNYSSELNVNALELDDSALYLCASSLVLVGEQFFGPGTRLTVL.

Here the CDR3 reads CASSVDGRAINEQFF. CDR3 nucleotide sequence: TGTGCCAGCAGCGTAGACGGGAGGGCCATAAATGAGCAGTTCTTC. J is TRBJ2-1 and V is TRBV9, with 8 positions matching TRBD2. V shed 0 bases and J 7 bases; nucleotides not matched to a gene: 6. The germline gives CDR1 SGDLS, CDR2 YYNGEE. The CDR3 extends over 15 amino acids.

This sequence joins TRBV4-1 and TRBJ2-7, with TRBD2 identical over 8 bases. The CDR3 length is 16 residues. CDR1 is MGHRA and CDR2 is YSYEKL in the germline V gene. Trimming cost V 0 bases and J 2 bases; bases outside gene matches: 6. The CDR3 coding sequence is TGCGCCAGCAGCCAAGATCGAAGCGGGAGAGCCTACGAGCAGTACTTC. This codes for CASSQDRSGRAYEQYF.